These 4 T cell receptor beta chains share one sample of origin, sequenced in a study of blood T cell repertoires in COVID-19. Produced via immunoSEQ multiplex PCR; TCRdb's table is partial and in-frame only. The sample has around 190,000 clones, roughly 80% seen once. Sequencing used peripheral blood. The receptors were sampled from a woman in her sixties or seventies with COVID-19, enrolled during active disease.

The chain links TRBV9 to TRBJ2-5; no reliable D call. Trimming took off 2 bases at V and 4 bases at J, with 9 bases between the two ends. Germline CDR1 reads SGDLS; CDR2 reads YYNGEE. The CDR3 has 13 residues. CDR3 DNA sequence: TGTGCCAGCAGCGTCTTTCCGCGAGAGACCCAGTACTTC. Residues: CASSVFPRETQYF.

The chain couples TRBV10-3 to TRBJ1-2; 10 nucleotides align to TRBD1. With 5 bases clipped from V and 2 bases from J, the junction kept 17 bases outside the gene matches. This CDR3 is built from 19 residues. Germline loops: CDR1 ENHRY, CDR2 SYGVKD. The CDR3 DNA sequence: TGTGCCATCAGTCCTATCCGACCGGGACAGGGGCCCATAAACTATGGCTACACCTTC. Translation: CAISPIRPGQGPINYGYTF.

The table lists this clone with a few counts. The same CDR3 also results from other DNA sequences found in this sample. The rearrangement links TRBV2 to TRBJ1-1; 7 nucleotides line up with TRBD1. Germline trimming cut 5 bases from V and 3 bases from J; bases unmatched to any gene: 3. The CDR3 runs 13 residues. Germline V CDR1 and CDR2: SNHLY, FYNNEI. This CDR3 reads CASSTDRDTEAFF. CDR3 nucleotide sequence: TGTGCCAGCAGTACCGACAGGGACACTGAAGCTTTCTTT.

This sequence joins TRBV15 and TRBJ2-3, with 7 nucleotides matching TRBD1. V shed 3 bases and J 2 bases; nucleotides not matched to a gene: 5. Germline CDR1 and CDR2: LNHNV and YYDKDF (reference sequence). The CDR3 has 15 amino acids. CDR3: CATSRSGTDTDTQYF. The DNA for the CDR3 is TGTGCCACCAGCAGGTCGGGGACAGACACAGATACGCAGTATTTT.